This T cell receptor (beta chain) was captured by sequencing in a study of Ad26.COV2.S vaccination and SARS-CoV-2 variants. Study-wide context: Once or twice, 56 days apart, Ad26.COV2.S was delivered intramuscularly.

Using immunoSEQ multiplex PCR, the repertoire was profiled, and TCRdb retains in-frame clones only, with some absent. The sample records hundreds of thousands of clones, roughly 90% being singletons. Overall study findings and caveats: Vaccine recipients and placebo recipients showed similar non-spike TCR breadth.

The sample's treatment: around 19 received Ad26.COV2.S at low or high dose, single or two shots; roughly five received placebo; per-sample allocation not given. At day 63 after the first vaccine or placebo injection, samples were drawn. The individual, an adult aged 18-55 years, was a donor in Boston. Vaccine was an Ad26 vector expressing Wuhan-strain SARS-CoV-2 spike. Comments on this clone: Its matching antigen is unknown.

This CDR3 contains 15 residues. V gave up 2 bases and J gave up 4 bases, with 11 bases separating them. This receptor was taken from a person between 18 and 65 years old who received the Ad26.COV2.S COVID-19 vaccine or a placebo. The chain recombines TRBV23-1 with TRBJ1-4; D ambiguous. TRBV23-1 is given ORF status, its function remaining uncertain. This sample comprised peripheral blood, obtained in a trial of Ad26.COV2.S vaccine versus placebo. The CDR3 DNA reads TGCGCCAGCAGTCAAGAGGCTGACTTTAATGAAAAACTGTTTTTT. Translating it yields CASSQEADFNEKLFF.